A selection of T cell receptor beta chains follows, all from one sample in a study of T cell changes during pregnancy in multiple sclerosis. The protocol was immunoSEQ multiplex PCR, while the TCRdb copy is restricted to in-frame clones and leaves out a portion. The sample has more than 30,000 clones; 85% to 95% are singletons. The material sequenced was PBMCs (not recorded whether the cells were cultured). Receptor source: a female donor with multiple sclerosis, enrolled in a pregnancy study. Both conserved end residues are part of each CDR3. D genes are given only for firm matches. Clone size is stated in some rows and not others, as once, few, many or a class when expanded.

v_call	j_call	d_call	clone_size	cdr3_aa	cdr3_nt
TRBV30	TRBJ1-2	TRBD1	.	CAWSPGGDYGYTF	TGTGCCTGGAGCCCAGGGGGGGACTATGGCTACACCTTC
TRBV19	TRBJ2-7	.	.	CASSIAWSGNEQYF	TGTGCCAGTAGTATAGCCTGGTCGGGGAACGAGCAGTACTTC
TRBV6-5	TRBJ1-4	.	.	CASATAVRNEKLFF	TGTGCCAGCGCAACAGCCGTCCGTAATGAAAAACTGTTTTTT
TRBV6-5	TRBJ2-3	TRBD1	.	CASSLQGADTQYF	TGTGCCAGCAGTCTACAGGGGGCAGATACGCAGTATTTT
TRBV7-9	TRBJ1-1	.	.	CASSLTVDTEAFF	TGTGCCAGCAGCTTGACAGTCGACACTGAAGCTTTCTTT
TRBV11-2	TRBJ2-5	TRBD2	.	CASSLSGTSRSLRRETQYF	TGTGCCAGCAGCTTGTCCGGGACTAGCCGATCTCTAAGGCGGGAGACCCAGTACTTC
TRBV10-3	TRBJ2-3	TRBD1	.	CAISEDRGPDTQYF	TGTGCCATCAGCGAGGACAGGGGCCCGGATACGCAGTATTTT
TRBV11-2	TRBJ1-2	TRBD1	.	CASSWGQTQGGYTF	TGTGCCAGCAGCTGGGGACAGACCCAGGGAGGCTACACCTTC
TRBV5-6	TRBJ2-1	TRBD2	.	CASSLGAGRLNEQFF	TGTGCCAGCAGCTTGGGAGCGGGGAGGTTGAATGAGCAGTTCTTC
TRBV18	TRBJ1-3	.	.	CASSLTDQNTIYF	TGTGCCAGCTCCCTCACAGACCAAAACACCATATATTTT
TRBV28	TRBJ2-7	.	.	CASTTPNEQYF	TGTGCCAGCACCACCCCTAACGAGCAGTACTTC
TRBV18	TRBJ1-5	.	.	CASSPGIARRGDQPQHF	TGTGCCAGCTCACCTGGGATCGCTCGCCGAGGGGATCAGCCCCAGCATTTT
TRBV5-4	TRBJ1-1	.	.	CASSLGPRGGPNTEAFF	TGTGCCAGCAGCTTAGGGCCCCGAGGAGGCCCGAACACTGAAGCTTTCTTT
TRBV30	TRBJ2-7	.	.	CAWSPGQVYEQYF	TGTGCCTGGAGTCCGGGACAAGTCTACGAGCAGTACTTC
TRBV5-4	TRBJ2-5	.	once	CASSPTAIPAETQYF	TGTGCCAGCAGCCCAACAGCCATCCCGGCCGAGACCCAGTACTTC
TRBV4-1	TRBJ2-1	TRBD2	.	CASSQEGLAGGGEQFF	TGCGCCAGCAGCCAAGAGGGACTAGCGGGAGGGGGGGAGCAGTTCTTC
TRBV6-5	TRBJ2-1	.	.	CASSYGLAFNEQFF	TGTGCCAGCAGTTACGGTCTAGCGTTCAATGAGCAGTTCTTC
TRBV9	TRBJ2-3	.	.	CASSVSFTDTQYF	TGTGCCAGCAGCGTCTCATTCACAGATACGCAGTATTTT
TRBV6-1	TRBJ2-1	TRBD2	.	CASSGSSGSWNEQFF	TGTGCCAGCAGTGGGTCTAGCGGGAGTTGGAATGAGCAGTTCTTC
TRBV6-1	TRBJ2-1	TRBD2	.	CASREVPGLARVDEQFF	TGTGCCAGCAGAGAAGTTCCGGGACTAGCGAGGGTAGATGAGCAGTTCTTC
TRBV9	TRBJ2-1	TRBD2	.	CASSTSGTRGNEQFF	TGTGCCAGCAGCACCTCCGGGACTAGAGGTAATGAGCAGTTCTTC
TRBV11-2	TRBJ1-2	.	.	CASSLAARSNYGYTF	TGTGCCAGCAGCTTAGCGGCCAGGTCAAACTATGGCTACACCTTC
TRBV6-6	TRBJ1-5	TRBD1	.	CASSLQPGQGNQPQHF	TGTGCCAGCAGTCTACAACCGGGACAGGGCAATCAGCCCCAGCATTTT
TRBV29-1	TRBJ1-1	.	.	CSGGRASRDTEAFF	TGCAGCGGGGGCAGGGCCTCGAGGGACACTGAAGCTTTCTTT
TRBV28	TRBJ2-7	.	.	CATVTGWGVSSYEQYF	TGTGCCACCGTGACAGGTTGGGGCGTTAGCTCCTACGAGCAGTACTTC
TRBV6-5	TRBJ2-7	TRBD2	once	CASSYSGLAGVWEQYF	TGTGCCAGCAGTTACTCCGGACTAGCGGGAGTGTGGGAGCAGTACTTC
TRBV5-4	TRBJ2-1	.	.	CASSPTVGSYNEQFF	TGTGCCAGCAGCCCGACAGTGGGCTCCTACAATGAGCAGTTCTTC
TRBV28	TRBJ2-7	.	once	CASRTFGQNYEQYF	TGTGCCAGCAGGACTTTCGGACAGAACTACGAGCAGTACTTC
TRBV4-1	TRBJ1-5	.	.	CASSQDPGGGDNQPQHF	TGCGCCAGCAGCCAAGATCCCGGAGGGGGTGACAATCAGCCCCAGCATTTT
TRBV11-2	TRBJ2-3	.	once	CASGKGRNQDTDTQYF	TGTGCCAGCGGAAAAGGCCGAAACCAGGACACAGATACGCAGTATTTT
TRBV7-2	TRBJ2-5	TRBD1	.	CASSIRGTGDQETQYF	TGTGCCAGCAGCATAAGGGGGACAGGGGACCAAGAGACCCAGTACTTC
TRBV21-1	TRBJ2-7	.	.	CASSKEPGLAGAAWEQYF	TGTGCCAGCAGCAAAGAGCCGGGACTAGCGGGAGCGGCGTGGGAGCAGTACTTC
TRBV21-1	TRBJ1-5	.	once	CASSKVPDSSINRRYSNQPQHF	TGTGCCAGCAGCAAAGTCCCGGACAGTTCTATAAACCGAAGATATAGCAATCAGCCCCAGCATTTT
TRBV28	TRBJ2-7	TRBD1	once	CASSSGTGGYEQYF	TGTGCCAGCAGTTCCGGGACAGGGGGCTACGAGCAGTACTTC
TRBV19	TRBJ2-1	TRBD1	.	CASSIGTGAYNEQFF	TGTGCCAGTAGTATCGGGACAGGGGCCTACAATGAGCAGTTCTTC
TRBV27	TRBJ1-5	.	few	CASSVGSSGNQPQHF	TGTGCCAGCAGCGTCGGGAGTTCGGGCAATCAGCCCCAGCATTTT
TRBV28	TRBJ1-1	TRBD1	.	CASRRQGFDPEAFF	TGTGCCAGCAGGCGACAGGGCTTCGACCCTGAAGCTTTCTTT
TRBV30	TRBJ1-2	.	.	CAWSQPGAGYGYTF	TGTGCCTGGAGTCAACCGGGAGCGGGCTATGGCTACACCTTC
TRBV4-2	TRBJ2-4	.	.	CASSQSPGRYIQYF	TGTGCCAGCAGCCAGTCTCCGGGAAGATACATTCAGTACTTC
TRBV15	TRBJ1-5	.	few	CATSKGWQGGNQPQHF	TGTGCCACCAGCAAAGGGTGGCAGGGAGGGAATCAGCCCCAGCATTTT
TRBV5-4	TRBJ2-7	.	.	CASSQGLGALYEQYF	TGTGCCAGCAGCCAGGGGCTAGGCGCTTTGTACGAGCAGTACTTC
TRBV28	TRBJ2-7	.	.	CASSLMRGGYEQYF	TGTGCCAGCAGTTTAATGCGGGGAGGCTACGAGCAGTACTTC
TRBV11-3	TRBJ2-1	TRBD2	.	CASSSVSGVSYNEQFF	TGTGCCAGCAGCTCCGTTAGCGGGGTCTCCTACAATGAGCAGTTCTTC
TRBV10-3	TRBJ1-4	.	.	CAISGGLLAFEKLFF	TGTGCCATCAGTGGGGGCCTCTTGGCCTTTGAAAAACTGTTTTTT
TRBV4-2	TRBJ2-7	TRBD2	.	CASSQAPGTSGSYEQYF	TGTGCCAGCAGCCAAGCCCCCGGGACTAGCGGCTCCTACGAGCAGTACTTC
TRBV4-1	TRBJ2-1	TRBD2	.	CASSQDTLAGGLGEQFF	TGCGCCAGCAGCCAAGATACCCTAGCGGGAGGGTTAGGTGAGCAGTTCTTC
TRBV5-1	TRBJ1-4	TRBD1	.	CAMGGQIGEKLFF	TGCGCCATGGGGGGACAGATCGGGGAAAAACTGTTTTTT
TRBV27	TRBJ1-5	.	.	CASSPTRSDQGNQPQHF	TGTGCCAGCAGTCCTACCCGGTCAGATCAAGGGAATCAGCCCCAGCATTTT
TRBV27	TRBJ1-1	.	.	CASSPRVLSEAFF	TGTGCCAGCAGTCCCAGGGTGCTATCTGAAGCTTTCTTT
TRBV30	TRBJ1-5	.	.	CAWSVGVGNQPQHF	TGTGCCTGGAGTGTCGGGGTAGGCAATCAGCCCCAGCATTTT
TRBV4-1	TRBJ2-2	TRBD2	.	CASSQLREGPGELFF	TGCGCCAGCAGCCAATTGAGGGAGGGCCCCGGGGAGCTGTTTTTT
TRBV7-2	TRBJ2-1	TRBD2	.	CASSPSGSSYNEQFF	TGTGCCAGCAGCCCTAGCGGGAGCTCCTACAATGAGCAGTTCTTC
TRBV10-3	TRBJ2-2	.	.	CAISEGRPGTGELFF	TGTGCCATCAGTGAGGGGCGCCCGGGCACCGGGGAGCTGTTTTTT
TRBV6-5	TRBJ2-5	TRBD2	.	CASSLLAAQETQYF	TGTGCCAGCAGTTTACTAGCGGCCCAAGAGACCCAGTACTTC
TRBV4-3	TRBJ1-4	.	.	CASSQGLPGDEKLFF	TGCGCCAGCAGCCAAGGCCTTCCGGGTGATGAAAAACTGTTTTTT